This entry features one T cell receptor beta chain sequence. Antigen: not known. When the RNA was reverse transcribed, random hexamers were used with an input of roughly 0.45 to 1 ug. With immunoSEQ multiplex PCR, TCR beta CDR3 was amplified across 54 Vbeta and 13 Jbeta. TCRdb re-derived calls from the immunoSEQ multiplex PCR reads in MiXCR, one entry per CDR3 protein. Of 210,000 or so distinct CDR3 sequences listed, about 94% are singletons. Between the trimmed V and J ends, which lost 7 bases and 5 bases, there was a span of 15 bases. Germline CDR1 reads SQVTM; CDR2 reads ANQGSEA. This CDR3 spans 13 amino acids. TEMRA cells were FACS-enriched and CD8+ and CD4+ T cells negatively isolated. This entry comes from a study of CD8 T cells in Susac syndrome. Study results and limitations: The study recognized that its TCR sequencing and HLA analysis covered a relatively small number of individuals.

The sequencing sample was made of CD4+ T cells from PBMCs. This sequence originates from a human donor with Susac syndrome. The chain employs TRBV29-1 and TRBJ1-5; possibly TRBD1 for D (5 bases). The DNA for the CDR3 is TGCAGCGCCTCTTCGGAGGGGTATCAGCCCCAGCATTTT. Its protein product is CSASSEGYQPQHF.